Listed below are T cell receptor beta chains from one sample, sequenced in a study of cytomegalovirus exposure and HLA in healthy donors. Using immunoSEQ multiplex PCR, the repertoire was profiled, and TCRdb retains in-frame clones only, with some absent. The sample includes over 75,000 clones, around four fifths of them seen just once. The sequenced sample was PBMCs. All receptors derive from a man aged 45 to 65 in good health and CMV-seropositive. Each CDR3 is given with its conserved first and last residue. The D gene is left open where the match is weak. Clone size appears in some rows only: once, few, many, or a class for an expanded clone.

v_call,clone_size,d_call,j_call,cdr3_length,cdr3_aa,cdr3_nt
TRBV1,NA,NA,TRBJ2-7,16,CTSSLGYSRSSYEQYF,TGCACCAGCAGCCTCGGCTACTCCCGGAGCTCCTACGAGCAGTACTTC
TRBV9,NA,NA,TRBJ2-7,15,CASSVGDSRSYEQYF,TGTGCCAGCAGCGTAGGTGACAGTCGATCCTACGAGCAGTACTTC
TRBV15,NA,TRBD2,TRBJ2-1,16,CATSRDFGGVYNEQFF,TGTGCCACCAGCAGAGATTTCGGGGGGGTATACAATGAGCAGTTCTTC
TRBV28,once,TRBD1,TRBJ1-2,13,CASSSGQDYGYTF,TGTGCCAGCAGTTCCGGACAGGACTATGGCTACACCTTC
TRBV9,NA,NA,TRBJ1-2,14,CASSVTTGGTGYTF,TGTGCCAGCAGCGTAACAACGGGGGGGACCGGCTACACCTTC
TRBV7-3,NA,TRBD1,TRBJ2-7,13,CASSWGQSDEQYF,TGTGCCAGCAGCTGGGGACAGAGTGACGAGCAGTACTTC
TRBV5-4,NA,NA,TRBJ2-1,14,CASSREGEYNEQFF,TGTGCCAGCAGCCGCGAGGGGGAATACAATGAGCAGTTCTTC
TRBV18,NA,NA,TRBJ2-3,13,CASGRGGTDTQYF,TGTGCCAGCGGGCGGGGTGGCACAGATACGCAGTATTTT
TRBV10-3,NA,TRBD2,TRBJ2-3,14,CAISELAGTDTQYF,TGTGCCATCAGTGAGCTAGCGGGCACAGATACGCAGTATTTT
TRBV30,NA,TRBD2,TRBJ2-5,14,CAWSGGLAPETQYF,TGTGCCTGGAGTGGAGGACTAGCGCCCGAGACCCAGTACTTC
TRBV7-9,NA,NA,TRBJ1-1,15,CASSLVVEGGTEAFF,TGTGCCAGCAGCTTAGTAGTAGAGGGCGGGACTGAAGCTTTCTTT
TRBV6-1,once,NA,TRBJ2-3,11,CASSRGDTQYF,TGTGCCAGCAGTAGGGGAGATACGCAGTATTTT
TRBV4-3,few,NA,TRBJ2-3,13,CASSPNDKDTQYF,TGCGCCAGCAGCCCGAACGACAAAGATACGCAGTATTTT
TRBV9,few,TRBD1,TRBJ2-3,13,CASSPRTGDTQYF,TGTGCCAGCAGCCCCAGGACAGGGGATACGCAGTATTTT
TRBV19,NA,NA,TRBJ2-5,15,CASSPGAGVGETQYF,TGTGCCAGTAGTCCCGGGGCAGGGGTAGGGGAGACCCAGTACTTC
TRBV5-1,NA,NA,TRBJ1-1,13,CASSFEKHTEAFF,TGCGCCAGCAGCTTCGAAAAGCACACTGAAGCTTTCTTT
TRBV19,once,TRBD1,TRBJ1-1,16,CASRRETGDMNTEAFF,TGTGCCAGTAGAAGGGAGACAGGGGATATGAACACTGAAGCTTTCTTT
TRBV30,NA,TRBD2,TRBJ2-7,15,CAWSKRTSGGPEQYF,TGTGCCTGGAGTAAAAGGACTAGCGGGGGCCCCGAGCAGTACTTC
TRBV27,NA,TRBD2,TRBJ2-7,15,CASSLAGDSSYEQYF,TGTGCCAGCAGTCTAGCGGGGGACAGCTCCTACGAGCAGTACTTC
TRBV6-5,NA,TRBD1,TRBJ1-6,15,CASSYTGAVVSPLHF,TGTGCCAGCAGTTATACAGGGGCTGTGGTATCACCCCTCCACTTT
TRBV27,few,TRBD1,TRBJ2-3,17,CASSLRWDRLRTDTQYF,TGTGCCAGCAGTTTGAGGTGGGACAGACTACGCACAGATACGCAGTATTTT
TRBV13,NA,TRBD1,TRBJ1-2,15,CASSTRDRRHYGYTF,TGTGCCAGCAGCACGCGGGACAGGAGACACTATGGCTACACCTTC
TRBV4-3,NA,NA,TRBJ1-1,17,CASSHQVGSEGGTEAFF,TGCGCCAGCAGCCACCAAGTGGGTTCGGAGGGAGGGACTGAAGCTTTCTTT
TRBV5-5,NA,NA,TRBJ1-1,14,CASSLAWPDTEAFF,TGTGCCAGCAGCTTGGCTTGGCCAGACACTGAAGCTTTCTTT
TRBV30,NA,NA,TRBJ2-1,13,CAWSDKSYNEQFF,TGTGCCTGGAGTGACAAGTCCTACAATGAGCAGTTCTTC
TRBV27,few,TRBD1,TRBJ1-6,18,CASSSIRTGGYYNSPLHF,TGTGCCAGCAGCTCAATCCGGACAGGGGGCTACTATAATTCACCCCTCCACTTT
TRBV19,few,NA,TRBJ1-2,12,CASSIAGYGYTF,TGTGCCAGTAGTATTGCAGGGTATGGCTACACCTTC
TRBV7-6,NA,TRBD2,TRBJ2-7,15,CASSLSYGTRNEQYF,TGTGCCAGCAGCCTTAGTTATGGGACTAGAAACGAGCAGTACTTC
TRBV2,NA,NA,TRBJ1-1,15,CASSGQGRLNTEAFF,TGTGCCAGCAGTGGGCAGGGGCGCTTGAACACTGAAGCTTTCTTT
TRBV10-3,NA,NA,TRBJ2-7,14,CAISESAGYYEQYF,TGTGCCATCAGTGAGTCCGCAGGGTACTACGAGCAGTACTTC
TRBV25-1,NA,NA,TRBJ2-2,13,CASTQPGIGELFF,TGTGCCAGCACCCAGCCAGGGATCGGGGAGCTGTTTTTT
TRBV19,NA,NA,TRBJ1-2,12,CASSISGYGYTF,TGTGCCAGTAGTATTTCGGGGTATGGCTACACCTTC
TRBV2,once,TRBD1,TRBJ1-4,16,CASSKVQGQGNEKLFF,TGTGCCAGCAGTAAAGTTCAGGGACAGGGTAATGAAAAACTGTTTTTT
TRBV7-2,NA,TRBD2,TRBJ2-2,16,CASSFGTSGGTGELFF,TGTGCCAGCAGCTTTGGGACTAGCGGGGGCACCGGGGAGCTGTTTTTT
TRBV5-6,NA,TRBD2,TRBJ2-7,15,CASTVGGAWPHEQYF,TGTGCTAGCACTGTCGGGGGGGCCTGGCCCCACGAGCAGTACTTC
TRBV11-1,NA,TRBD1,TRBJ2-7,15,CASSSPQGAGYEQYF,TGTGCCAGCAGCTCCCCACAGGGGGCGGGCTACGAGCAGTACTTC
TRBV19,NA,NA,TRBJ2-4,13,CASSDRAKNIQYF,TGTGCCAGTAGCGACAGAGCCAAAAACATTCAGTACTTC
TRBV5-1,few,TRBD1,TRBJ1-2,14,CASSPTGGGYGYTF,TGCGCCAGCAGCCCCACAGGGGGCGGCTATGGCTACACCTTC
TRBV19,NA,NA,TRBJ1-3,13,CATPTETGNTIYF,TGTGCCACACCGACAGAGACTGGAAACACCATATATTTT
TRBV6-5,NA,TRBD2,TRBJ2-2,16,CASTYSLAGVTGELFF,TGTGCCAGCACCTACTCCCTAGCGGGGGTTACCGGGGAGCTGTTTTTT
TRBV5-1,NA,NA,TRBJ2-7,14,CASSLTSGPYEQYF,TGCGCCAGCAGCTTGACTTCAGGGCCCTACGAGCAGTACTTC
TRBV18,once,TRBD1,TRBJ1-1,13,CASSDGQDTEAFF,TGTGCCAGCTCAGACGGACAGGACACTGAAGCTTTCTTT
TRBV5-1,NA,TRBD2,TRBJ2-1,17,CASSDTTSGVSYNEQFF,TGCGCCAGCTCAGATACGACTAGCGGGGTCTCCTACAATGAGCAGTTCTTC
TRBV21-1,NA,NA,TRBJ1-2,14,CASRRGGHNYGYTF,TGTGCCAGCCGCCGAGGCGGCCATAACTATGGCTACACCTTC
TRBV4-3,NA,TRBD2,TRBJ2-7,13,CASSQGPGGEQYF,TGCGCCAGCAGCCAAGGCCCGGGGGGTGAGCAGTACTTC
TRBV14,NA,NA,TRBJ1-2,15,CASSPGSIGNYGYPF,TGTGCCAGCAGCCCAGGGTCGATCGGAAACTATGGCTACCCCTTC
TRBV5-1,NA,NA,TRBJ2-1,18,CASSPSGGGARSYNEQFF,TGCGCCAGCAGCCCCTCGGGGGGCGGGGCTAGGTCCTACAATGAGCAGTTCTTC
TRBV27,NA,NA,TRBJ1-6,16,CASRLAGAPYNSPLHF,TGTGCCAGCAGACTCGCAGGGGCCCCCTATAATTCACCCCTCCACTTT
TRBV27,NA,TRBD1,TRBJ1-5,16,CASSSGSGGGNQPQHF,TGTGCCAGCAGTTCAGGATCAGGGGGTGGAAATCAGCCCCAGCATTTT
TRBV15,NA,TRBD2,TRBJ2-7,15,CATSISGGAQYEQYF,TGTGCCACCAGCATAAGCGGGGGGGCCCAGTACGAGCAGTACTTC
TRBV6-5,NA,NA,TRBJ2-7,15,CASSSPGQILYEQYF,TGTGCCAGCAGTTCACCTGGACAGATACTCTACGAGCAGTACTTC
TRBV6-5,NA,TRBD1,TRBJ1-4,15,CASRPTGGPNEKLFF,TGTGCCAGCAGACCCACAGGGGGGCCTAATGAAAAACTGTTTTTT
TRBV4-2,NA,NA,TRBJ2-7,16,CASSQEARAASYEQYF,TGTGCCAGCAGCCAAGAAGCCAGGGCGGCCTCCTACGAGCAGTACTTC
TRBV19,NA,TRBD1,TRBJ1-2,16,CASSRLGTGNNYGYPF,TGTGCCAGTAGTAGATTGGGGACAGGAAATAACTATGGCTACCCCTTC
TRBV9,NA,NA,TRBJ1-6,13,CASSPEVRSPLHF,TGTGCCAGCAGCCCCGAGGTTCGTTCACCCCTCCACTTT
TRBV11-3,once,NA,TRBJ2-7,15,CASSLERGAIYEQYF,TGTGCCAGCAGCTTAGAACGCGGGGCCATCTACGAGCAGTACTTC
TRBV18,NA,NA,TRBJ1-1,14,CASSPTGMNTEAFF,TGTGCCAGCTCACCGACAGGCATGAACACTGAAGCTTTCTTT
TRBV6-1,once,TRBD1,TRBJ1-2,15,CATKTGALSNYGYTF,TGTGCCACCAAGACAGGGGCCTTATCTAACTATGGCTACACCTTC
TRBV6-1,NA,TRBD2,TRBJ2-7,15,CASSKNVAGPREQYF,TGTGCCAGCAGTAAGAATGTAGCGGGGCCCCGCGAGCAGTACTTC